This T cell receptor (beta chain) was captured in a study of cytomegalovirus exposure and HLA in healthy donors. Study-wide points: Near-uniform donor sequencing depth was presumed by presence/absence analyses.

Healthy bone marrow donors supplied every sample. Note on this clone: Its antigen remains unidentified.

Germline V CDR1 and CDR2: SGHVS, FQNEAQ. With 1 base removed from V and 3 bases from J, the gap between germline ends came to 10 bases. CDR3 length: 15 residues. The PCR contained 60 Vbeta and 13 Jbeta primers. The protocol was immunoSEQ multiplex PCR, while the TCRdb copy is restricted to in-frame clones and leaves out a portion. Altogether over 85,000 clones are present, around 81% being singletons, with the ten largest covering about 0.5%. The chain has TRBV7-8 and TRBJ1-3; tentatively, D is TRBD1 (6 bases). The sequencing sample was made of PBMCs. The origin of this receptor is a man in his thirties or forties in good health and CMV-seronegative. CDR3 amino acids: CASSLDREYGNTIYF. In DNA, the CDR3 is TGTGCCAGCAGCTTAGACAGGGAGTATGGAAACACCATATATTTT.